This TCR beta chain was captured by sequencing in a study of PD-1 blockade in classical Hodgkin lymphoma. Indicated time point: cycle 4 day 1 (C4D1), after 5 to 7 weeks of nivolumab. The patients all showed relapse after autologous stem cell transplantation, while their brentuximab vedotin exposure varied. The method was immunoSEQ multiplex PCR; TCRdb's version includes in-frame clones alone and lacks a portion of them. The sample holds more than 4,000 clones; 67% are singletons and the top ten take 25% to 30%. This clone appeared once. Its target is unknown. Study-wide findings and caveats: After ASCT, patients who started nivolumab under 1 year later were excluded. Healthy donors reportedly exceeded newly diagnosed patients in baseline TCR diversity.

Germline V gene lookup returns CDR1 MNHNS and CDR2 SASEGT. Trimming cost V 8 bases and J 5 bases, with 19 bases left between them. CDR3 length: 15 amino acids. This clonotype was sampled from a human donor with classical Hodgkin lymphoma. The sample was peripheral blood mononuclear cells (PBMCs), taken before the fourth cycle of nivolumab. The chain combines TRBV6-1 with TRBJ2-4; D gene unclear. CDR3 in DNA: TGTGCCAGCGGCTCCCCTTTGTTATGGGAAAACATTCAGTACTTC. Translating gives CASGSPLLWENIQYF.